Listed here are 16 T cell receptor beta chains from one sample, sequenced in a study of control samples from healthy donors and cancer patients. Libraries were prepared by immunoSEQ multiplex PCR; TCRdb keeps only in-frame clonotypes and omits some of them. The sample lists some 200,000 clones, around 94% occurring once. The sample was blood. The receptors derive from a man aged 45-65 years in good health.

The chain recombines TRBV3-1 (or the pseudogene TRBV3-2) with TRBJ1-5; perhaps TRBD1 as D (5 bases). CDR1 and CDR2 (germline): LGHDT, YNNKEL (reference sequence). The CDR3 has 14 amino acids. Trimming stripped 1 base from V and 7 bases from J, with 11 bases between. The CDR3 region is CASSQGGSRQPQHF. The CDR3 nucleotides read TGTGCCAGCAGCCAAGGGGGGTCGCGCCAGCCCCAGCATTTT.

The V gene is TRBV2, the J gene TRBJ1-3, with D hard to call. V dropped 1 base and J dropped 6 bases, with 10 bases sitting between them. The CDR3 extends over 14 amino acids. Germline CDR1 reads SNHLY; CDR2 reads FYNNEI. CDR3 nucleotide sequence: TGTGCCAGCAGTGAAGGGTTGGTAGCAAACACCATATATTTT. Encoded protein: CASSEGLVANTIYF.

This clone came up a few times. The chain combines TRBV7-3 with TRBJ2-1, with no clear D. V was shortened by 1 base and J by 9 bases, with 10 bases between the two germline ends. This CDR3 has 13 residues. Germline-derived CDR1 and CDR2 are SGHTA and FQGTGA. As DNA, the CDR3 is TGTGCCAGCAGCTTAAATAAGGGAAGTGAGCAGTTCTTC. It translates to CASSLNKGSEQFF.

The chain links TRBV12-5 to TRBJ2-5; 8 nucleotides line up with TRBD1. Germline V gene sequence: CDR1 LGHNT, CDR2 FRNRAP. J lost 4 bases, V lost 7 bases, and 11 bases had no gene match. The CDR3 extends over 15 amino acids. The DNA for the CDR3 is TGTGCTAGTGCCCCGAACGGGGACAGGCCAGAGACCCAGTACTTC. Its translation: CASAPNGDRPETQYF.

The chain couples TRBV25-1 to TRBJ1-3; weak D call: TRBD1 (5 bases). Trimming cost V 4 bases and J 8 bases, with 9 bases left between them. Germline CDR1 MGHDK, CDR2 SYGVNS. The CDR3 is 12 residues long. In nucleotides, the CDR3 is TGTGCCAGCAGTGTAGGGACGGACACCATATATTTT. It encodes CASSVGTDTIYF.

The chain joins TRBV7-9 to TRBJ1-4; D uncertain. Trimming shortened V by 5 bases and J by 2 bases, and 6 bases separated the two germline ends. The CDR3 has 13 residues. Germline V gene data show CDR1 as SEHNR and CDR2 as FQNEAQ (reference sequence). CDR3 amino acids: CASSRETNEKLFF. DNA of the CDR3: TGTGCCAGCAGCAGGGAGACTAATGAAAAACTGTTTTTT.

The rearrangement links TRBV5-1 to TRBJ2-2; 12 nucleotides agree with TRBD1. The CDR3 runs 15 residues. CDR1 is SGHRS, CDR2 YFSETQ, per germline. After removal of 3 bases from V and 4 bases from J, the junction contained 1 base not matched to a gene. This CDR3 reads CASSSGQGATGELFF. The CDR3 DNA is TGCGCCAGCAGCTCGGGACAGGGGGCCACCGGGGAGCTGTTTTTT.

The V gene is TRBV10-3, the J gene TRBJ1-5, with D hard to call. This CDR3 contains 15 residues. V lost 9 bases, J lost 5 bases, and 20 bases lay in between. Germline V gives CDR1 ENHRY, CDR2 SYGVKD. The CDR3 bases are TGTGCCATTAAAGAGGGTCAGGATAGTTATCAGCCCCAGCATTTT. Translation gives CAIKEGQDSYQPQHF.

The chain has TRBV6-6 and TRBJ2-1; D gene ambiguous. Germline lookup yields CDR1 MNHNY and CDR2 SVGAGI (reference sequence). This CDR3 has 12 amino acids. Deletions cut 10 bases from V and 7 bases from J, with 14 bases between. CDR3 nucleotide sequence: TGTGCCACATCACGAGTCCTTAATGAGCAGTTCTTC. Translated, it gives CATSRVLNEQFF.

This clone is a singleton in its sample. The rearrangement joins TRBV30 to TRBJ2-3; weak D call: TRBD1 (5 bases). Germline V lookup: CDR1 GTSNPN, CDR2 SVGIG (reference sequence). V dropped 4 bases and J dropped 6 bases, with 11 bases sitting between them. This CDR3 region has 12 residues. This chain's CDR3 is CAWTDSYDTQYF. In DNA form, the CDR3 reads TGTGCCTGGACCGACAGTTACGATACGCAGTATTTT.

The chain links TRBV18 to TRBJ1-1, with D uncertain. Germline V lookup: CDR1 KGHSH, CDR2 LQKENI. The CDR3 spans 15 residues. Trimming took 2 bases from V and 4 from J, leaving 14 bases between them. CDR3 sequence (DNA): TGTGCCAGCTCACCAGGCGGTATAGGTTTCACTGAAGCTTTCTTT. Its translation: CASSPGGIGFTEAFF.

The rearrangement links TRBV6-5 to TRBJ1-1, with D maybe TRBD1 (6 bases). CDR3 size: 13 residues. Deletions cut 7 bases from V and 1 base from J, with 10 bases between. The germline gives CDR1 MNHEY, CDR2 SVGAGI. The CDR3 protein is CASTGQRNTEAFF. Here the CDR3 DNA reads TGTGCCAGCACCGGACAGAGGAACACTGAAGCTTTCTTT.

The count of this clone is one. At the DNA level, this CDR3 is encoded by other sequences in the same sample as well. This chain's CDR3 is CASSPSSGNTIYF. The CDR3 region has the DNA TGTGCCAGCTCACCCTCCTCTGGAAACACCATATATTTT. The rearrangement links TRBV18 to TRBJ1-3, with D unresolved. V lost 3 bases and J lost 0, with 3 bases in between. The germline V gene has CDR1 KGHSH and CDR2 LQKENI. This CDR3 is 13 amino acids long.

This chain joins TRBV7-2 and TRBJ1-3, with D maybe TRBD1 (5 bases). V lost 5 bases and J lost 7, with 15 bases in between. The CDR3 covers 14 residues. Germline V lookup: CDR1 SGHTA, CDR2 FQGNSA. The CDR3 here is CASSPRGVRNTIYF. The CDR3 region has the DNA TGTGCCAGCAGCCCTCGGGGGGTCAGGAACACCATATATTTT.

The CDR3 here is CASSSQYGEEDGYTF. DNA of the CDR3: TGTGCCAGCAGCTCACAGTACGGGGAAGAGGATGGCTACACCTTC. This chain joins TRBV7-9 and TRBJ1-2; D unclear. V was clipped by 4 bases and J by 6 bases, with 18 bases between them. Germline-derived CDR1 and CDR2 are SEHNR and FQNEAQ (reference sequence). The CDR3 consists of 15 residues. Based on the CDR3 plus reference TRBV7-9 and TRBJ1-2, the full variable domain is DTGVSQNPRHKITKRGQNVTFRCDPISEHNRLYWYRQTLGQGPEFLTYFQNEAQLEKSRLLSDRFSAERPKGSFSTLEIQRTEQGDSAMYLCASSSQYGEEDGYTFGSGTRLTVV.

The chain employs TRBV24-1 and TRBJ1-5; D is undetermined. This CDR3 has 13 residues. Between the trimmed V and J ends, which lost 5 bases and 0 bases, there was a span of 4 bases. Germline V gene sequence: CDR1 KGHDR, CDR2 SFDVKD. The CDR3 DNA follows: TGTGCCACCAGTGGATTTAGCAATCAGCCCCAGCATTTT. Translation gives CATSGFSNQPQHF.